This is a list of T cell receptor beta chains from one sample in a study of blood T cell repertoires in COVID-19. The table came from immunoSEQ multiplex PCR; TCRdb's copy has only in-frame clones and leaves some out. Among about 240,000 clones listed, roughly 80% were seen once. The sequencing sample was made of peripheral blood. The receptors originated from a woman over 75 with acute or convalescent COVID-19. The CDR3 runs from the conserved cysteine through the conserved F or W. The order of the fields is J gene, D gene, V gene, clone size, CDR3 protein, CDR3 DNA. The D gene is left open where the match is weak. Only some rows state a clone size, as once, few, many or a class for expanded clones.

>TRBJ2-3|NA|TRBV2|NA
CASTNRRASTDTQYF
TGTGCCAGCACAAACAGGCGAGCTAGCACAGATACGCAGTATTTT
>TRBJ1-5|NA|TRBV28|NA
CASTRGLGVPQTYQPQHF
TGTGCCAGCACCAGAGGTTTGGGAGTCCCCCAAACGTATCAGCCCCAGCATTTT
>TRBJ1-6|NA|TRBV20-1|NA
CSASADRSSSYNSPLHF
TGCAGTGCTAGTGCGGACAGATCAAGCTCCTATAATTCACCCCTCCACTTT
>TRBJ2-4|TRBD1|TRBV19|NA
CASSIDRGRSVTKNIQYF
TGTGCCAGTAGTATTGACAGGGGTCGGTCCGTAACCAAAAACATTCAGTACTTC
>TRBJ2-7|TRBD1|TRBV6-5|NA
CASNSGTVKKYEQYF
TGTGCCAGCAACTCCGGGACAGTTAAGAAATACGAGCAGTACTTC
>TRBJ1-4|NA|TRBV18|NA
CASSPPSGNEKLFF
TGTGCCAGCTCACCACCGTCAGGGAATGAAAAACTGTTTTTT
>TRBJ1-2|NA|TRBV6-4|NA
CASSDYLGGYTF
TGTGCCAGCAGTGACTACCTCGGTGGCTACACCTTC
>TRBJ1-4|NA|TRBV10-2|NA
CASSEHGEKLFF
TGCGCCAGCAGTGAGCACGGTGAAAAACTGTTTTTT
>TRBJ1-5|NA|TRBV6-5|NA
CASSRGSNQPQHF
TGTGCCAGCAGCAGGGGAAGCAATCAGCCCCAGCATTTT
>TRBJ2-1|NA|TRBV3-1/TRBV3-2|NA
CASSQDGRLYNEQFF
TGTGCCAGCAGCCAAGATGGGAGATTATACAATGAGCAGTTCTTC
>TRBJ1-2|TRBD1|TRBV15|NA
CATSREDRANYGYTF
TGTGCCACCAGCAGAGAGGACAGGGCTAACTATGGCTACACCTTC
>TRBJ2-7|NA|TRBV7-9|few
CASSKTGPGEQYF
TGTGCCAGCAGCAAGACAGGACCGGGGGAGCAGTACTTC
>TRBJ2-7|NA|TRBV18|once
CASSPQGAYEQYF
TGTGCCAGCTCACCACAGGGGGCCTACGAGCAGTACTTC
>TRBJ2-7|NA|TRBV6-5|NA
CASSWGGPDEQYF
TGTGCCAGCAGCTGGGGGGGGCCTGACGAGCAGTACTTC
>TRBJ2-1|NA|TRBV12-5|NA
CASEQRGQTNEQFF
TGTGCTAGTGAACAGCGAGGGCAAACAAATGAGCAGTTCTTC
>TRBJ1-2|NA|TRBV3-1/TRBV3-2|NA
CASSPNRIPTYGYTF
TGTGCCAGCAGTCCAAACAGGATACCTACCTATGGCTACACCTTC
>TRBJ2-1|TRBD1|TRBV5-1|NA
CASRVDRVHNEQFF
TGCGCCAGCAGAGTGGACAGGGTCCACAATGAGCAGTTCTTC
>TRBJ1-4|TRBD1|TRBV7-8|NA
CASSPRQGHNEKLFF
TGTGCCAGCAGCCCACGACAGGGTCATAATGAAAAACTGTTTTTT
>TRBJ2-1|TRBD2|TRBV5-1|NA
CASSLWSSGGQGEQFF
TGCGCCAGCAGCTTGTGGTCTAGCGGGGGGCAGGGTGAGCAGTTCTTC
>TRBJ1-6|NA|TRBV7-2|NA
CASSLGYGGNSPLHF
TGTGCCAGCAGCTTAGGATACGGGGGAAATTCACCCCTCCACTTT
>TRBJ2-5|TRBD2|TRBV6-6|NA
CASSSRRSGGQETQYF
TGTGCCAGTTCGAGCCGACGGAGCGGGGGCCAAGAGACCCAGTACTTC
>TRBJ1-2|NA|TRBV28|NA
CASSLESSAGYTF
TGTGCCAGCAGTTTAGAGTCCAGCGCAGGCTACACCTTC
>TRBJ2-4|TRBD1|TRBV28|once
CASRVVGTGGENIQYF
TGTGCCAGCAGGGTTGTCGGGACAGGGGGGGAAAACATTCAGTACTTC
>TRBJ1-1|TRBD1|TRBV24-1|NA
CATSETGATEAFF
TGTGCCACCAGTGAGACAGGGGCCACTGAAGCTTTCTTT
>TRBJ1-5|NA|TRBV5-4|NA
CASSLGTGFDQPQHF
TGTGCCAGCAGCTTGGGAACAGGGTTTGATCAGCCCCAGCATTTT
>TRBJ2-1|TRBD2|TRBV7-9|NA
CASSSLRGGFMGEQFF
TGTGCCAGCAGCTCATTGCGGGGGGGCTTCATGGGTGAGCAGTTCTTC
>TRBJ1-6|TRBD1|TRBV6-6|NA
CASRRTGGNYNSPLHF
TGTGCCAGCAGACGGACAGGGGGCAACTATAATTCACCCCTCCACTTT
>TRBJ1-5|TRBD1|TRBV2|NA
CASTSAGGGQPQHF
TGTGCCAGCACCTCCGCAGGGGGCGGTCAGCCCCAGCATTTT
>TRBJ1-1|NA|TRBV7-9|NA
CASSLQVNTEAFF
TGTGCCAGCAGCTTACAGGTGAACACTGAAGCTTTCTTT
>TRBJ1-5|NA|TRBV19|NA
CASRKPRPQHF
TGTGCCAGTAGAAAACCGAGGCCCCAGCATTTT
>TRBJ2-1|TRBD2|TRBV5-1|NA
CASSKLAVPGGEQFF
TGCGCCAGCAGCAAACTAGCGGTCCCCGGGGGTGAGCAGTTCTTC
>TRBJ1-4|TRBD1|TRBV6-5|NA
CASSYSGTGYEKLFF
TGTGCCAGCAGTTACTCGGGGACAGGGTACGAAAAACTGTTTTTT
>TRBJ2-6|NA|TRBV4-1|NA
CASSQQVLTGSLSGANVLTF
TGCGCCAGCAGCCAACAAGTACTGACAGGTTCCCTCTCTGGGGCCAACGTCCTGACTTTC
>TRBJ1-1|NA|TRBV5-1|NA
CASSLGQTTTEAFF
TGCGCCAGCAGCTTGGGACAGACGACCACTGAAGCTTTCTTT
>TRBJ1-1|NA|TRBV19|NA
CASSSRTPGGAFF
TGTGCCAGTAGTTCCCGGACCCCTGGAGGGGCTTTCTTT
>TRBJ2-1|NA|TRBV19|once
CASSTSGSARVARSYNEQFF
TGTGCCAGTAGTACAAGCGGGTCTGCAAGGGTGGCTCGCTCCTACAATGAGCAGTTCTTC
>TRBJ2-7|NA|TRBV5-8|NA
CASSPKRPFGSYEQYF
TGTGCCAGCAGCCCTAAGCGCCCCTTTGGCTCCTACGAGCAGTACTTC
>TRBJ2-3|NA|TRBV2|NA
CASRPTGTFTDTQYF
TGTGCCAGCAGACCTACCGGGACATTCACAGATACGCAGTATTTT
>TRBJ2-2|TRBD1|TRBV9|NA
CASSKTGTANTGELFF
TGTGCCAGCAGCAAAACCGGGACAGCTAACACCGGGGAGCTGTTTTTT
>TRBJ2-7|NA|TRBV6-5|NA
CASSYEMTLYEQYF
TGTGCCAGCAGTTACGAAATGACATTATACGAGCAGTACTTC
>TRBJ2-3|TRBD1|TRBV5-8|NA
CASSSGTGVTDTQYF
TGTGCCAGCAGCTCCGGGACAGGGGTCACAGATACGCAGTATTTT
>TRBJ1-1|NA|TRBV18|NA
CASSPQRSANTEAFF
TGTGCCAGCTCACCACAGAGAAGCGCTAACACTGAAGCTTTCTTT
>TRBJ1-6|NA|TRBV7-8|once
CASSSSNRVTESPLHF
TGTGCCAGCAGCTCCAGCAACAGGGTTACGGAGTCACCCCTCCACTTT
>TRBJ1-5|NA|TRBV4-1|once
CASSQDAAASGNQPQHF
TGCGCCAGCAGCCAAGATGCGGCGGCCTCCGGCAATCAGCCCCAGCATTTT
>TRBJ2-3|TRBD2|TRBV7-2|few
CASSLEGRAGVTTDTQYF
TGTGCCAGCAGCTTAGAAGGTCGGGCGGGGGTCACCACAGATACGCAGTATTTT
>TRBJ1-1|NA|TRBV3-1/TRBV3-2|NA
CASSQGRDSEAFF
TGTGCCAGCAGCCAGGGCAGGGACTCTGAAGCTTTCTTT
>TRBJ1-1|TRBD1|TRBV28|NA
CATTGGMNTEAFF
TGTGCGACGACAGGGGGCATGAACACTGAAGCTTTCTTT
>TRBJ1-1|NA|TRBV4-1|NA
CASSHQFSGLHRGKNTEAFF
TGCGCCAGCAGCCACCAATTTTCGGGACTACATAGAGGTAAGAACACTGAAGCTTTCTTT
>TRBJ1-1|TRBD1|TRBV12-5|NA
CASGQRQGWNTEAFF
TGTGCTAGTGGCCAGAGACAGGGATGGAACACTGAAGCTTTCTTT
>TRBJ2-7|TRBD2|TRBV4-1|NA
CASSQDTPTSGAISSYEQYF
TGCGCCAGCAGCCAAGATACACCGACTAGCGGGGCCATTAGCTCCTACGAGCAGTACTTC
>TRBJ2-1|TRBD1|TRBV9|NA
CASSREGTGRQFF
TGTGCCAGCAGTCGAGAGGGGACAGGGCGGCAGTTCTTC
>TRBJ2-2|TRBD2|TRBV28|NA
CASRTSRNTGELFF
TGTGCCAGCAGGACTAGCCGGAACACCGGGGAGCTGTTTTTT
>TRBJ1-2|NA|TRBV5-4|NA
CASSSPTGDHGYTF
TGTGCCAGCAGCTCGCCGACGGGGGATCATGGCTACACCTTC
>TRBJ2-7|TRBD1|TRBV5-1|NA
CASSRQGVDEQYF
TGCGCCAGCAGCCGCCAGGGGGTCGACGAGCAGTACTTC
>TRBJ1-2|TRBD1|TRBV5-1|NA
CASSVGQGGGGYTF
TGCGCCAGCAGCGTCGGACAGGGCGGCGGGGGCTACACCTTC
>TRBJ1-1|NA|TRBV2|NA
CASSGALGGAPEAFF
TGTGCCAGCAGTGGGGCCCTTGGGGGGGCGCCGGAAGCTTTCTTT
>TRBJ2-5|TRBD1|TRBV7-2|once
CASSLVGTGRGTQYF
TGTGCCAGCAGCTTGGTGGGGACAGGGCGAGGGACCCAGTACTTC